This entry describes one T cell receptor (beta chain). In this sample, this clone turned up a few times. It lacks a known antigen. No base qualities exist here, and no much larger clone lies one base off it. From the cysteine through the phenylalanine, the CDR3 covers 15 amino acids. CDR3 DNA is the only sequence kept; it has 45 bases, read in frame from the first base. Via the germline V gene (reference sequence), CDR1 is MNHEY and CDR2 SMNVEV. Germline trimming amounts to 3 bases on V and 5 bases on J, with 7 as the count of junction bases outside the gene matches. The sample is drawn from a study of CD8+ T cells in alopecia areata listed by TCRdb under 2018. Some background on the complete study: Treated patients were enrolled in an open-label pilot trial of oral tofacitinib at 5 to 10 mg twice daily for moderate-to-severe alopecia areata. Scalp clonality was compared across normal scalp (n=4), patchy alopecia areata scalp (n=8), and alopecia totalis/universalis scalp (n=8). For the treated patients, the SALT score, which quantifies what percentage of scalp surface area is affected, served as the measure of disease severity. Biopsies were taken from tofacitinib-treated patients at baseline and at 4 and 24 weeks of treatment, and a later scalp biopsy was taken in several of the tofacitinib-treated patients. Patients stayed on tofacitinib for 6 to 18 months and then had 6 months of follow-up off drug so that delayed response and recurrence could be assessed. To study T cell clonal expansion in alopecia areata, the researchers applied high-throughput TCRbeta sequencing to both the C3H/HeJ mouse model and human patients. On the human side, TCRbeta sequencing was run on scalp tissue and on sorted CD4+ and CD8+ peripheral blood T cells from healthy controls and from alopecia areata patients with either patchy or totalis/universalis disease. RNA came from the PAXgene miRNA kit for fixed scalp, the miRNeasy kit for PBMCs, and the RNeasy kit for mouse skin. TCRbeta CDR3 regions were amplified by immunoSEQ multiplex PCR using 35 Vbeta forward and 13 Jbeta reverse primers.

The library was produced with the immunoSEQ multiplex PCR assay. To provide template for TCR sequencing, every sample had RNA extracted and reverse transcribed into cDNA. First-strand cDNA was synthesized with SuperScript III using a 2:1 mix of oligo-dT and random hexamers. A synthetic immune receptor repertoire was used to assess amplification bias, and residual bias was removed computationally. Processing in the source paper ran as follows. Raw reads were preprocessed to remove errors, and CDR3 was defined by IMGT conventions from the conserved cysteine to phenylalanine. Clonality was calculated as 1 minus Shannon entropy normalized by log2 of the number of productive unique TCRs. Whether each scalp clone was CD4 or CD8 was inferred by checking scalp TCRbeta sequences against the CD4 and CD8 repertoires from sorted blood. The source is immuneACCESS, and TCRdb retained only in-frame sequences with V and J called. Part of the clones is not carried over; for the studies checked, unresolved V genes explain less than half of this, and the remainder is unexplained. Clone size and the V and J calls come from that table; the DNA yielded D and trimming. The sample yields around 200,000 clones; about 55% were counted once. In total, the top ten clones hold about a tenth of the sample.

General findings and caveats noted by the study authors: TCR sequences shared between patients were less clear than in mice, possibly partly because of HLA diversity in the patient population. Because the treated cohort was small and included a single nonresponder, larger studies are needed to assess links between baseline CD8+ expansion and response. Tofacitinib significantly decreased scalp clonality and the number of expanded CD8+ clones among the top 100 scalp clones. During tofacitinib treatment, many expanded lesional clones stuck around in both scalp and blood, and this persistence may partly explain why relapse happens after treatment is stopped. Higher clonality and more expanded CD8+ clones were observed in lesional scalp than in normal scalp, particularly in alopecia totalis/universalis, a finding suggestive of antigenic drive. Resident alphabeta T cells in normal human skin are also sequenced, complicating scalp TCR repertoire analysis, unlike mouse skin dominated by gammadelta T cells.

The time point label, read with the paper, signifies: around 24 weeks on oral tofacitinib. The intended sense of this specimen's treatment or condition label: oral pan-JAK inhibitor, 5-10 mg twice daily. Lesional scalp punch biopsies and peripheral blood were obtained from alopecia areata patients. PBMCs were isolated by density centrifugation and stained for CD3, CD4 and CD8, after which CD4+ and CD8+ T cells were sorted on a FACSAria. This TCR was sampled from a human donor with alopecia areata. This specimen was CD8+ T cells sorted from blood, taken at week 24, from a patient treated with tofacitinib. The chain employs TRBV27 and TRBJ2-1, and 7 bases in between align with TRBD1. The CDR3 has the sequence CASSFLDRPDNEQFF. The nucleotide sequence reads as follows: TGTGCCAGCAGTTTTTTGGACAGGCCCGACAATGAGCAGTTCTTC.